This T cell receptor (beta chain) was documented in a study of long-term antiretroviral therapy in people with HIV. Regarding the study as a whole: Dominating the repertoire at all time points were the clones that expanded before ART. Transplant-donor-level diversity was not reached after ART, though diversity increased.

Per individual, the PBMC samples numbered at least one pre-ART and at least two post-ART. Treatment for all HIV-infected participants took place in the United States. A remark on this clone: Antigen unknown.

They ran version v3.0 of the immunoSEQ assay at survey level. Libraries were prepared by immunoSEQ multiplex PCR; TCRdb keeps only in-frame clonotypes and omits some of them. Among about 20,000 clones, about three quarters were seen once, and the ten largest hold 14%. V dropped 11 bases and J dropped 9 bases, with 26 bases sitting between them. CDR3 length equals 14 residues. Germline-derived CDR1 and CDR2 are MDHEN and SYDVKM. This sequence joins TRBV28 and TRBJ2-7; a weak D match, TRBD2 (5 bases). This TCR came from a woman aged 25 to 45 with HIV. The sequenced sample was unsorted PBMCs, obtained 2.9 years after starting antiretroviral therapy. The CDR3 DNA sequence: TGTGCCGCGGCCCCCATTAGCGTGGCGAGAGGGCAGTACTTC. Translation gives CAAAPISVARGQYF.